The 19 T cell receptor beta chains given below trace back to one sample, sequenced in a study of early T cells in non-severe SARS-CoV-2 infection. MiXCR was run by TCRdb on the 5' RACE reads, yielding one entry per CDR3 protein. Among some 82,000 distinct CDR3 sequences listed, about 12% were seen once. Sequenced input: whole blood. These receptors were taken from an adult who was a healthcare worker with PCR-confirmed SARS-CoV-2 infection or an uninfected control (not recorded which).

This clonotype was observed a few times. The chain is built from TRBV6-1 and TRBJ1-1, with D uncertain. CDR3 length equals 11 residues. Germline loops: CDR1 MNHNS, CDR2 SASEGT. V dropped 7 bases and J dropped 11 bases, with 14 bases sitting between them. The CDR3 region has the DNA TGTGCCAGCACTATACGGAACAGTGCTTTCTTT. Its protein is CASTIRNSAFF.

This clonotype was seen many times. The rearrangement uses TRBV6-5 and TRBJ1-6, with D uncertain. V was pared by 7 bases and J by 0 bases, with 16 bases between. This CDR3 is built from 17 residues. The germline V gene has CDR1 MNHEY and CDR2 SVGAGI. In DNA form, the CDR3 reads TGTGCCAGCAAGGCGAGAGGGCCGAGCTCCTATAATTCACCCCTCCACTTT. This sequence encodes CASKARGPSSYNSPLHF.

This chain joins TRBV27 and TRBJ1-2; D perhaps matches TRBD1 (6 bases). V lost 7 bases to trimming and J lost 8 bases, with 17 bases between them. This CDR3 spans 13 amino acids. Looked up from germline, CDR1 is MNHEY and CDR2 is SMNVEV (reference sequence). CDR3 protein: CASIGSGDHGYTF. In DNA, the CDR3 is TGTGCCAGCATTGGTTCAGGGGACCACGGCTACACCTTC.

The rearrangement uses TRBV29-1 and TRBJ1-3; 11 nucleotides agree with TRBD1. The CDR3 length is 16 residues. Germline CDR1 is SQVTM and CDR2 is ANQGSEA. Trimming removed 6 bases from V and 2 bases from J; junction bases left unmatched: 9. CDR3 DNA: TGCAGCGTCCAAATCCCGGGACAGGGGGCTGGAAACACCATATATTTT. Translation: CSVQIPGQGAGNTIYF.

This clonotype occurred many times. The genes are TRBV4-2 and TRBJ1-6; D call uncertain. CDR3 length: 15 amino acids. V lost 2 bases to trimming and J lost 7 bases, with 12 bases between them. Germline V CDR1 and CDR2: LGHNA, YNFKEQ. For the CDR3, the DNA is TGTGCCAGCAGCCAAACCGCGGGAACGAATTCACCCCTCCACTTT. It encodes CASSQTAGTNSPLHF.

This clonotype has a handful of counts. The chain uses TRBV2 and TRBJ1-2; 7 bases match TRBD1. This CDR3 region has 14 residues. The V gene end was trimmed by 2 bases and the J gene end by 8 bases; junction bases not matched to a gene: 8. The germline V gene encodes CDR1 SNHLY and CDR2 FYNNEI. In nucleotides, the CDR3 is TGTGCCAGCAGTGAAAAGCTAGGGACAGAGGGCTACACCTTC. Its protein is CASSEKLGTEGYTF.

This clonotype was seen at least ten times. The V gene is TRBV7-8, the J gene TRBJ1-1; 7 nucleotides line up with TRBD1. The V gene's germline CDR1 is SGHVS and CDR2 FQNEAQ. This CDR3 region has 15 residues. V lost 5 bases to trimming and J lost 0 bases; unmatched junction nucleotides: 6. This chain's CDR3 is CASSPRDSMNTEAFF. CDR3 sequence (DNA): TGTGCCAGCAGCCCCCGGGACAGCATGAACACTGAAGCTTTCTTT. Variable domain in full (rest from reference TRBV7-8 and TRBJ1-1): GAGVSQSPRYKVAKRGQDVALRCDPISGHVSLFWYQQALGQGPEFLTYFQNEAQLDKSGLPSDRFFAERPEGSVSTLKIQRTQQEDSAVYLCASSPRDSMNTEAFFGQGTRLTVV.

This clonotype came up many times. The J gene is TRBJ1-6, the V gene TRBV11-2; tentative D call: TRBD1 (5 bases). Trimming shortened V by 0 bases and J by 14 bases, and 8 bases separated the two germline ends. CDR1 and CDR2 from the germline V gene are SGHAT and FQNNGV. This CDR3 has 12 amino acids. CDR3 sequence (DNA): TGTGCCAGCAGCTTAGATCAGGGTTCCCTCCACTTT. Translated, it gives CASSLDQGSLHF. Based on the CDR3 plus reference TRBV11-2 and TRBJ1-6, the full variable domain is EAGVAQSPRYKIIEKRQSVAFWCNPISGHATLYWYQQILGQGPKLLIQFQNNGVVDDSQLPKDRFSAERLKGVDSTLKIQPAKLEDSAVYLCASSLDQGSLHFGNGTRLTVT.

This chain connects TRBV3-1 to TRBJ2-2; D gene ambiguous. Germline-derived CDR1 and CDR2 are LGHDT and YNNKEL (reference sequence). The germline V and J ends were trimmed by 0 bases and 6 bases, with 5 bases remaining between them. The CDR3 loop spans 13 amino acids. CDR3 sequence (DNA): TGTGCCAGCAGCCAAGATAGGTCCGGGGAGCTGTTTTTT. Translation: CASSQDRSGELFF. The variable domain in full, with the rest retrieved from reference TRBV3-1 and TRBJ2-2, is DTAVSQTPKYLVTQMGNDKSIKCEQNLGHDTMYWYKQDSKKFLKIMFSYNNKELIINETVPNRFSPKSPDKAHLNLHINSLELGDSAVYFCASSQDRSGELFFGEGSRLTVL.

This clonotype has at least ten counts. V and J are TRBV10-1 and TRBJ1-2; D unclear. The V gene's germline CDR1 is WNHNN and CDR2 SYGVQD (reference sequence). The CDR3 is 13 residues long. Trimming stripped 9 bases from V and 2 bases from J, with 13 bases between. CDR3 nucleotide sequence: TGCGCCAGGAGGGCTCCAGCGAACTATGGCTACACCTTC. Residues: CARRAPANYGYTF.

V is TRBV9 and J is TRBJ2-7, with 8 bases aligning to TRBD1. CDR1 is SGDLS, CDR2 YYNGEE, per germline. The ends lost 5 bases at V and 0 bases at J; junction bases unmatched: 7. The CDR3 is 15 amino acids. The CDR3, as DNA: TGTGCCAGCAGTGAGGGGGACAGGTACTCCTACGAGCAGTACTTC. It is translated as CASSEGDRYSYEQYF.

At least ten counts were recorded for this clonotype. This sequence joins TRBV28 and TRBJ2-7; the match to TRBD2 covers 7 bases. The V gene's germline CDR1 is MDHEN and CDR2 SYDVKM. V shed 4 bases, J shed 1 base, and the junction held 7 bases outside the gene matches. The CDR3 totals 15 residues. In DNA, the CDR3 is TGTGCCAGCAGTTCCGGCGACGGGAGGTCCTACGAGCAGTACTTC. Its translation is CASSSGDGRSYEQYF.

The V gene is TRBV9, the J gene TRBJ2-1, with D perhaps TRBD2 (6 bases). Germline assignment: CDR1 SGDLS and CDR2 YYNGEE. V was clipped by 0 bases and J by 1 base, with 17 bases between them. The CDR3 consists of 18 residues. The CDR3: CASSVGLGVNVSYNEQFF. The CDR3 region has the DNA TGTGCCAGCAGCGTAGGACTAGGGGTAAATGTTTCCTACAATGAGCAGTTCTTC.

This clonotype has more than one count but fewer than ten. The V call is TRBV20-1, the J call TRBJ1-5; 9 nucleotides agree with TRBD1. V shed 5 bases and J 9 bases; nucleotides not matched to a gene: 8. From germline, CDR1 is DFQATT and CDR2 SNEGSKA (reference sequence). The CDR3 has 13 residues. DNA of the CDR3: TGCAGTGCTGACAGGGGGGATAAGCGGCCCCAGCATTTT. Amino acid sequence: CSADRGDKRPQHF.

The chain recombines TRBV20-1 with TRBJ2-7; 8 nucleotides line up with TRBD2. The CDR3 covers 15 residues. V lost 2 bases, J lost 0 bases, and 6 bases stayed unmatched. Germline V CDR1 and CDR2: DFQATT, SNEGSKA (reference sequence). DNA of the CDR3: TGCAGTGCTAGAATACTAGCGGCAGGCTCCTACGAGCAGTACTTC. This gives the protein CSARILAAGSYEQYF.

The chain carries TRBV7-9 and TRBJ2-2; D uncertain. The CDR3 contains 15 residues. Trimming shortened V by 1 base and J by 6 bases, and 12 bases separated the two germline ends. Germline V gene data show CDR1 as SEHNR and CDR2 as FQNEAQ (reference sequence). The CDR3 loop is CASSLGQSNPGELFF. DNA for the CDR3: TGTGCCAGCAGCTTAGGGCAGAGTAACCCCGGGGAGCTGTTTTTT.

This chain's CDR3 is CASSVSSGDQETQYF. CDR3 in DNA: TGTGCCAGCAGCGTATCTAGCGGGGATCAAGAGACCCAGTACTTC. V is TRBV7-2 and J is TRBJ2-5, with 9 bases aligning to TRBD2. CDR3 length: 15 amino acids. Trimming at V came to 5 bases and at J to 2 bases, leaving 6 bases not matched to a gene. Germline V CDR1 and CDR2: SGHTA, FQGNSA. Combining the CDR3 with reference TRBV7-2 and TRBJ2-5 gives the whole variable domain GAGVSQSPSNKVTEKGKDVELRCDPISGHTALYWYRQSLGQGLEFLIYFQGNSAPDKSGLPSDRFSAERTGGSVSTLTIQRTQQEDSAVYLCASSVSSGDQETQYFGPGTRLLVL.

This clonotype was seen a few times. The chain carries TRBV20-1 and TRBJ2-6; D is perhaps TRBD1 (5 bases). V gave up 5 bases and J gave up 0 bases, with 14 bases separating them. CDR1 and CDR2 from the germline V gene are DFQATT and SNEGSKA (reference sequence). This CDR3 has 16 residues. CDR3: CSAPLGRPSGANVLTF. CDR3 sequence (DNA): TGCAGTGCTCCCCTGGGGCGTCCCTCTGGGGCCAACGTCCTGACTTTC.

CDR3 loop: CASRAEKGPYGYTF. The DNA of the CDR3 is TGTGCCAGCCGGGCGGAAAAGGGCCCCTATGGCTACACCTTC. The chain couples TRBV2 to TRBJ1-2; no reliable D call. Per the germline V gene, CDR1 is SNHLY and CDR2 is FYNNEI. The CDR3 loop spans 14 amino acids. Trimming removed 8 bases from V and 4 bases from J, with 17 bases in between.